A single sample is the source of the 20 T cell receptor beta chains below, sequenced in a study of T cell repertoires in cytomegalovirus infection. TCRdb independently ran MiXCR on the reads; one entry per CDR3 protein. The table records about 260,000 distinct CDR3 sequences, 9.1% of them present only once. Sequences were obtained from PBMCs. Receptors were obtained from a human donor in good health (CMV status not recorded). Some clones in this sample may be carry-over from other donors' samples.

This clonotype came up many times. At one end, the junction sequence differs from germline, possibly due to a read error. The chain is built from TRBV7-7 and TRBJ2-2; D possibly uses TRBD1 or TRBD2 (5 bases each). This CDR3 has 15 residues. Per the germline V gene, CDR1 is SSHAT and CDR2 is FNYEAQ (reference sequence). CDR3 sequence: CASTPGPGGTGELFF. The DNA of the CDR3 is TGTGCTAGCACCCCGGGGCCAGGTGGAACCGGGGAGCTGTTTTTT.

This clonotype was detected ten times or more. The rearrangement joins TRBV28 to TRBJ1-4; 9 nucleotides match TRBD1. Germline loops: CDR1 MDHEN, CDR2 SYDVKM. This CDR3 contains 17 residues. V lost 4 bases to trimming and J lost 0 bases; unmatched junction nucleotides: 6. CDR3 sequence: CASSSPGQGATNEKLFF. The CDR3 nucleotides are TGTGCCAGCAGTTCACCGGGACAGGGTGCAACTAATGAAAAACTGTTTTTT.

The chain recombines TRBV12-3 or TRBV12-4 with TRBJ2-5, with D possibly TRBD2 on 6 matching bases. V lost 2 bases to trimming and J lost 5 bases, with 12 bases between them. This CDR3 region has 14 residues. DNA of the CDR3: TGTGCCAGCAGTTTAACCCTAGCGACCGAGACCCAGTACTTC. Translation gives CASSLTLATETQYF.

This clonotype has at least ten counts. V is TRBV7-2 and J is TRBJ2-7; TRBD1 or TRBD2 may be the D gene (5 bases each). CDR1 and CDR2 from the germline V gene are SGHTA and FQGNSA. The CDR3 is 14 amino acids. Trimming took 6 bases from V and 6 from J, leaving 18 bases between them. CDR3 in DNA: TGTGCCAGCAGGGCAGGGAGTAGGTCAGGCGAGCAGTACTTC. Its translation is CASRAGSRSGEQYF.

This chain connects TRBV30 to TRBJ1-5; a possible D gene is TRBD1 (6 bases). This CDR3 is 16 amino acids long. Trimming took 3 bases from V and 2 from J, leaving 17 bases between them. Germline V CDR1 and CDR2: GTSNPN, SVGIG (reference sequence). The CDR3 bases are TGTGCCTGGAGAGGCCGGGACACCAGAGGCAATCAGCCCCAGCATTTT. It codes for CAWRGRDTRGNQPQHF.

Only a few counts were recorded for this clonotype. The J gene is TRBJ2-7, the V gene TRBV11-2; a weak D match, TRBD2 (5 bases). CDR3 size: 16 residues. Trimming removed 1 base at V and 6 bases at J, with 19 bases between. In germline, CDR1 is SGHAT, CDR2 FQNNGV. As DNA, the CDR3 is TGTGCCAGCAGCTTAGGGATGGAGGTGCGGATAGGCGAGCAGTACTTC. This translates into CASSLGMEVRIGEQYF. Complete variable domain (other parts from reference TRBV11-2 and TRBJ2-7): EAGVAQSPRYKIIEKRQSVAFWCNPISGHATLYWYQQILGQGPKLLIQFQNNGVVDDSQLPKDRFSAERLKGVDSTLKIQPAKLEDSAVYLCASSLGMEVRIGEQYFGPGTRLTVT.

This clonotype showed up just a few times. The chain couples TRBV3-1 to TRBJ2-5, with TRBD1 as a possible D gene (5 bases). Germline CDR1 and CDR2: LGHDT and YNNKEL (reference sequence). The CDR3 is made up of 15 amino acids. V lost 4 bases, J lost 1 base, and 13 bases lay in between. DNA of the CDR3: TGTGCCAGCAGCCTAAAAGGGGCCCTCCAAGAGACCCAGTACTTC. This gives the protein CASSLKGALQETQYF.

This clonotype has ten or more counts. The chain joins TRBV7-3 to TRBJ2-6, with 8 bases that match TRBD2. Looked up from germline, CDR1 is SGHTA and CDR2 is FQGTGA. V lost 5 bases and J lost 3; bases outside the gene matches: 12. The CDR3 sequence is 18 residues long. DNA of the CDR3: TGTGCCAGCAGCCCGGGACTAGGAGGGTGGAATGGGGCCAACGTCCTGACTTTC. This translates into CASSPGLGGWNGANVLTF.

This clonotype came up many times. The chain has TRBV7-2 and TRBJ1-1; no clear D gene. The CDR3 runs 13 residues. V lost 3 bases, J lost 1 base, and 6 bases lay in between. Germline-derived CDR1 and CDR2 are SGHTA and FQGNSA. The CDR3 protein is CASSFSQNTEAFF. The CDR3, as DNA: TGTGCCAGCAGCTTCTCCCAGAACACTGAAGCTTTCTTT. Based on the CDR3 plus reference TRBV7-2 and TRBJ1-1, the full variable domain is GAGVSQSPSNKVTEKGKDVELRCDPISGHTALYWYRQSLGQGLEFLIYFQGNSAPDKSGLPSDRFSAERTGGSVSTLTIQRTQQEDSAVYLCASSFSQNTEAFFGQGTRLTVV.

This clonotype was detected many times. The chain combines TRBV7-2 with TRBJ1-2; D gene unclear. The CDR3 contains 14 residues. CDR1 and CDR2 from the germline V gene are SGHTA and FQGNSA. Deletions cut 7 bases from V and 2 bases from J, with 14 bases between. The CDR3 DNA reads TGTGCCAGCACCCCTCGCCGAGAGAACTATGGCTACACCTTC. Residues: CASTPRRENYGYTF.

Many counts were recorded for this clonotype. The J gene is TRBJ1-5, the V gene TRBV7-8; 7 bases agree with TRBD1. J lost 4 bases, V lost 5 bases, and 8 bases had no gene match. Germline V gene data show CDR1 as SGHVS and CDR2 as FQNEAQ. This CDR3 is 15 amino acids long. The CDR3 here is CASSPGRGRNQPQHF. CDR3 DNA: TGTGCCAGCAGCCCCGGAAGGGGGCGAAATCAGCCCCAGCATTTT.

This clonotype appeared many times. The rearrangement joins TRBV7-9 to TRBJ2-3; 9 bases fit TRBD1. The CDR3 is made up of 14 amino acids. Germline loops: CDR1 SEHNR, CDR2 FQNEAQ (reference sequence). The J segment lost 6 bases and the V segment lost 4 bases, leaving 5 bases of the junction unmatched. The CDR3: CASSWGQGRDTQYF. The CDR3 DNA sequence: TGTGCCAGCAGCTGGGGACAGGGTCGGGATACGCAGTATTTT.

This clonotype appeared a few times. The rearrangement uses TRBV6-4 and TRBJ1-1, with D possibly matching TRBD1 (5 bases). The V end lost 6 bases, the J end lost 4 bases, and 15 bases lay between the germline ends. CDR1 is MRHNA, CDR2 SNTAGT, per germline. CDR3 length: 14 amino acids. CDR3 amino acids: CASRAAGGFTEAFF. In DNA form, the CDR3 reads TGTGCCAGCAGGGCGGCGGGGGGATTCACTGAAGCTTTCTTT.

The chain has TRBV29-1 and TRBJ1-2, with D unresolved. V lost 5 bases to trimming and J lost 1 base, with 8 bases between them. Germline lookup yields CDR1 SQVTM and CDR2 ANQGSEA. The CDR3 has 12 residues. CDR3 sequence: CSVLGINYGYTF. The CDR3 DNA follows: TGCAGCGTTCTGGGCATTAACTATGGCTACACCTTC.

At least ten counts were recorded for this clonotype. V gene TRBV4-1 combines with J gene TRBJ2-7, with D tentatively TRBD2 (5 bases). CDR1 and CDR2 (germline): MGHRA, YSYEKL. Trimming left V 4 bases short and J 5 bases short, with 9 bases between. The CDR3 spans 12 residues. Here the CDR3 reads CASSPDGDEQYF. The CDR3, as DNA: TGCGCCAGCAGCCCGGACGGGGACGAGCAGTACTTC.

The rearrangement uses TRBV7-9 and TRBJ1-6; D not certain. Germline-derived CDR1 and CDR2 are SEHNR and FQNEAQ (reference sequence). This CDR3 has 14 amino acids. The V and J ends lost 5 bases and 7 bases respectively, with 12 bases between them. In DNA, the CDR3 is TGTGCCAGCAGCCCCCGCACCGTCAATTCACCCCTCCACTTT. It codes for CASSPRTVNSPLHF.

This rearrangement joins TRBV7-2 to TRBJ2-7; D is undetermined. CDR3 length: 16 amino acids. V was shortened by 5 bases and J by 3 bases, with 20 bases between the two germline ends. Germline CDR1 SGHTA, CDR2 FQGNSA. The CDR3 protein is CASSPRGDGRLYEQYF. In DNA, the CDR3 is TGTGCCAGCAGCCCAAGAGGTGACGGTCGGCTCTACGAGCAGTACTTC.

This clonotype was seen repeatedly, ten times or more. The chain carries TRBV12-3 or TRBV12-4 and TRBJ2-3; D remains ambiguous. V shed 2 bases and J shed 2 bases, with 8 bases lying between them. CDR3 length equals 14 residues. The CDR3, as DNA: TGTGCCAGCAGTTTAAGTCAGTTCACAGATACGCAGTATTTT. It translates to CASSLSQFTDTQYF.

The gene calls are TRBV2 and TRBJ2-1; 9 nucleotides line up with TRBD2. V lost 4 bases, J lost 12 bases, and 7 bases stayed unmatched. The germline gives CDR1 SNHLY, CDR2 FYNNEI. The CDR3 spans 13 residues. The CDR3 coding sequence is TGTGCCAGCAGTGGGCTAGCGGGATCTGGGCAGTTCTTC. Residues: CASSGLAGSGQFF.

This clonotype has at least ten counts. This chain connects TRBV7-6 to TRBJ2-3, with no clear D. V was clipped by 1 base and J by 8 bases, with 10 bases between them. The length of the CDR3 is 13 residues. The germline CDR1 and CDR2 sequences are SGHVS and FNYEAQ. The CDR3 DNA is TGTGCCAGCAGCTTAGAGGAGCTCGGTACGCAGTATTTT. Encoded protein: CASSLEELGTQYF. The full variable domain, its missing parts supplied by reference TRBV7-6 and TRBJ2-3, is GAGVSQSPRYKVTKRGQDVALRCDPISGHVSLYWYRQALGQGPEFLTYFNYEAQQDKSGLPNDRFSAERPEGSISTLTIQRTEQRDSAMYRCASSLEELGTQYFGPGTRLTVL.